Listed here is a single T cell receptor beta chain. Germline values: CDR1 MNHNS, CDR2 SASEGT. Trimming shortened V by 5 bases and J by 10 bases, and 14 bases separated the two germline ends. This CDR3 region has 12 residues. This table comes from immunoSEQ multiplex PCR, and its TCRdb copy is limited to in-frame clones, with some not included. This table has about 32,000 clones, around nine tenths appearing once. The entry originates in a study of T cells after posttransplantation cyclophosphamide. Sequencing input: PBMCs. This clonotype was obtained from a woman in her thirties or forties with a blood cancer, CMV-positive, and with a related stem cell donor. V usage is TRBV6-1 and J usage is TRBJ1-1, with D possibly being TRBD1 (6 bases). This CDR3 is CASSSGVEGAFF. As DNA, the CDR3 is TGTGCCAGCAGTTCAGGGGTTGAGGGAGCTTTCTTT.